This passage covers 27 T cell receptor beta chains from one sample sequenced in a study of CD8+ T cells in alopecia areata. Sample treatment: oral pan-JAK inhibitor, 5-10 mg twice daily. As the sequencing template, cDNA was produced by extracting RNA and reverse transcribing it. Only in-frame clones appear in the TCRdb table, and some are missing; sequencing was by immunoSEQ multiplex PCR. The table shows some 200,000 clones, with more than 45% occurring only once. The material was CD4+ T cells sorted from blood, obtained at week 4, from a patient treated with tofacitinib. All receptors come from a human donor with alopecia areata.

V gene TRBV4-3 combines with J gene TRBJ2-7; 9 positions agree with TRBD1. The germline V gene has CDR1 LGHNA and CDR2 YSLEER. J lost 0 bases, V lost 0 bases, and 3 bases had no gene match. This CDR3 region has 16 residues. Written as DNA, the CDR3 is TGCGCCAGCAGCCAAGATTTGACAGGGGGCTCCTACGAGCAGTACTTC. The encoded protein is CASSQDLTGGSYEQYF.

The chain links TRBV18 to TRBJ2-7; D not certain. CDR3 length equals 15 residues. V was trimmed by 2 bases and J by 1 base, leaving 12 bases between them. Germline V lookup: CDR1 KGHSH, CDR2 LQKENI. The CDR3 DNA reads as TGTGCCAGCTCACCAACGAACCAACCTTCCTACGAGCAGTACTTC. Translation gives CASSPTNQPSYEQYF.

This rearrangement joins TRBV29-1 to TRBJ2-5; no clear D gene. The germline V and J ends were trimmed by 4 bases and 4 bases, with 16 bases remaining between them. Germline V CDR1 and CDR2: SQVTM, ANQGSEA. The CDR3 has 14 residues. CDR3 region: CSVVRSARRETQYF. DNA of the CDR3: TGCAGCGTTGTTCGATCAGCGAGGCGAGAGACCCAGTACTTC.

CDR3 in amino acids: CSVYQSGQYF. Written as DNA, the CDR3 is TGCAGCGTTTATCAGTCGGGTCAGTACTTC. This chain uses TRBV29-1 with TRBJ2-4; D not resolved. This CDR3 spans 10 amino acids. Between the trimmed V and J ends, which lost 5 bases and 12 bases, there was a span of 11 bases. Germline CDR1 is SQVTM and CDR2 is ANQGSEA. Together with reference TRBV29-1 and TRBJ2-4, the CDR3 gives the full variable domain: SAVISQKPSRDICQRGTSLTIQCQVDSQVTMMFWYRQQPGQSLTLIATANQGSEATYESGFVIDKFPISRPNLTFSTLTVSNMSPEDSSIYLCSVYQSGQYFGAGTRLSVL.

The chain is built from TRBV7-6 and TRBJ2-7, with D possibly TRBD1 on 6 matching bases. Trimming pared 4 bases from V and 2 bases from J, leaving 21 bases between. CDR3 length: 17 residues. Germline lookup yields CDR1 SGHVS and CDR2 FNYEAQ. The CDR3 DNA reads TGTGCCAGCAGCTCGCCGCCCCCAGGGGCCCCCACCTACGAGCAGTACTTC. Its translation: CASSSPPPGAPTYEQYF.

A remark on this clone: One junction end disagrees with the germline gene, perhaps due to a read error. The rearrangement joins TRBV5-1 to TRBJ1-4, with no clear D. CDR1 is SGHRS and CDR2 is YFSETQ in the germline V gene. CDR3 length: 14 amino acids. The CDR3 DNA follows: TGTGCCAGCAGCTCGCAAAGGGAGAATGAAAAACTGTTTTTT. Its translation: CASSSQRENEKLFF.

This clone was seen more than once but under ten times. This same CDR3 is encoded by further DNA sequences in the sample. The chain links TRBV29-1 to TRBJ2-3, with TRBD2 matching 9 bases. This CDR3 has 15 amino acids. Germline V lookup: CDR1 SQVTM, CDR2 ANQGSEA. V lost 3 bases and J lost 2; bases outside the gene matches: 6. The CDR3 loop is CSVDGLAGSTDTQYF. The CDR3 coding sequence is TGCAGCGTTGACGGGCTAGCGGGGTCCACAGATACGCAGTATTTT.

The rearrangement links TRBV7-2 to TRBJ2-2, with D maybe TRBD2 (6 bases). Trimming stripped 1 base from V and 3 bases from J, with 9 bases between. The CDR3 totals 15 residues. The V gene's germline CDR1 is SGHTA and CDR2 FQGNSA. CDR3 sequence: CASSLGGVHTGELFF. The CDR3 DNA sequence: TGTGCCAGCAGCTTAGGCGGGGTACACACCGGGGAGCTGTTTTTT.

The chain has TRBV9 and TRBJ1-1; 7 nucleotides align to TRBD1. V trimming: 4 bases; J trimming: 6 bases; junction bases outside the gene matches: 9. CDR1 SGDLS and CDR2 YYNGEE come from the germline V gene. The CDR3 runs 14 residues. Written as DNA, the CDR3 is TGTGCCAGCAGCCCTTCGACAGGGTTGGCTGAAGCTTTCTTT. Amino acids: CASSPSTGLAEAFF.

This clone was detected ten times or more. This rearrangement joins TRBV29-1 to TRBJ2-6; D gene ambiguous. Trimming cost V 4 bases and J 4 bases, with 17 bases left between them. Germline CDR1 reads SQVTM; CDR2 reads ANQGSEA. CDR3 size: 16 residues. DNA for the CDR3: TGCAGCGTTGGGACCGCTACTGCAGGAGGGGCCAACGTCCTGACTTTC. As protein: CSVGTATAGGANVLTF.

The sample holds a few counts of this clone. This rearrangement joins TRBV6-5 to TRBJ2-3; 7 bases match TRBD2. Germline V lookup: CDR1 MNHEY, CDR2 SVGAGI. Losses at the gene ends were 10 bases for V and 3 bases for J; bases not matched to a gene: 10. This CDR3 spans 14 amino acids. The CDR3 coding sequence is TGTGCCACCGGGGGGAGGCGCCCGACAGATACGCAGTATTTT. This gives the protein CATGGRRPTDTQYF.

J is TRBJ2-1 and V is TRBV6-1, with 11 bases that match TRBD2. This CDR3 contains 14 residues. From germline, CDR1 is MNHNS and CDR2 SASEGT. J lost 9 bases, V lost 6 bases, and 7 bases had no gene match. The CDR3 protein is CASRYLAGGSEQFF. CDR3 coding DNA: TGTGCCAGCAGATACCTAGCGGGGGGTAGTGAGCAGTTCTTC.

This chain joins TRBV27 and TRBJ2-1, with D maybe TRBD2 (6 bases). The V and J ends lost 3 bases and 16 bases respectively, with 16 bases between them. Per germline, CDR1 MNHEY and CDR2 SMNVEV (reference sequence). The CDR3 totals 12 residues. Written as DNA, the CDR3 is TGTGCCAGCAGTTTTGCCGGGACTGGGGCTTTCTTC. Its translation is CASSFAGTGAFF.

The chain couples TRBV15 to TRBJ2-5; the match to TRBD1 covers 7 bases. The CDR3 spans 15 residues. Germline lookup yields CDR1 LNHNV and CDR2 YYDKDF (reference sequence). V trimming: 2 bases; J trimming: 4 bases; junction bases outside the gene matches: 7. The CDR3 DNA reads as TGTGCCACCAGCAGACGGTACAGGGGTGGAGAGACCCAGTACTTC. This encodes CATSRRYRGGETQYF.

This clone was seen a single time. V and J are TRBV30 and TRBJ1-2; D is unresolved. CDR1 is GTSNPN and CDR2 is SVGIG in the germline V gene (reference sequence). The CDR3 contains 13 residues. V lost 0 bases and J lost 8, with 13 bases in between. The CDR3 bases are TGTGCCTGGAGTGTACAAGGTCTTAAGGGCTACACCTTC. Translation: CAWSVQGLKGYTF.

V is TRBV30 and J is TRBJ1-5, with no clear D. The V gene's germline CDR1 is GTSNPN and CDR2 SVGIG (reference sequence). The V end lost 3 bases, the J end lost 4 bases, and 10 bases lay between the germline ends. CDR3 length: 13 residues. CDR3 protein: CAWSREVNQPQHF. The CDR3 nucleotides are TGTGCCTGGAGCCGGGAGGTTAATCAGCCCCAGCATTTT.

This clone was found a few times. J is TRBJ2-4 and V is TRBV2, with a tentative D call TRBD2 (5 bases). Germline assignment: CDR1 SNHLY and CDR2 FYNNEI. The CDR3 extends over 14 amino acids. Trimming shortened V by 2 bases and J by 3 bases, and 8 bases separated the two germline ends. The CDR3 nucleotides read TGTGCCAGCAGTGAACGGGGTGTCAAAAACATTCAGTACTTC. This codes for CASSERGVKNIQYF.

The chain is built from TRBV7-3 and TRBJ2-2; D remains ambiguous. The length of the CDR3 is 16 residues. Germline CDR1 reads SGHTA; CDR2 reads FQGTGA. Trimming removed 1 base at V and 1 base at J, with 10 bases between. CDR3 loop: CASSLNSDLNTGELFF. The DNA for the CDR3 is TGTGCCAGCAGCTTAAACTCCGACTTGAACACCGGGGAGCTGTTTTTT. Filled out from reference TRBV7-3 and TRBJ2-2, the complete variable domain reads GAGVSQTPSNKVTEKGKYVELRCDPISGHTALYWYRQSLGQGPEFLIYFQGTGAADDSGLPNDRFFAVRPEGSVSTLKIQRTERGDSAVYLCASSLNSDLNTGELFFGEGSRLTVL.

The rearrangement joins TRBV29-1 to TRBJ2-1; D is unresolved. The CDR3 consists of 10 residues. Germline-derived CDR1 and CDR2 are SQVTM and ANQGSEA. V lost 2 bases to trimming and J lost 8 bases, with 4 bases between them. The DNA for the CDR3 is TGCAGCGTTGAACGGTATGAGCAGTTCTTC. Amino acid sequence: CSVERYEQFF.

The genes are TRBV7-8 and TRBJ2-7, with a possible D match to TRBD1 (5 bases). The germline V gene encodes CDR1 SGHVS and CDR2 FQNEAQ. Trimming removed 1 base at V and 4 bases at J, with 8 bases between. This CDR3 comprises 13 residues. The DNA of the CDR3 is TGTGCCAGCAGCTTAGGACAGTATTACGAGCAGTACTTC. This encodes CASSLGQYYEQYF.

This chain uses TRBV5-1 with TRBJ2-1; D unclear. This CDR3 is built from 12 residues. Deletions cut 6 bases from V and 4 bases from J, with 8 bases between. Germline V lookup: CDR1 SGHRS, CDR2 YFSETQ. CDR3 DNA: TGCGCCAGCATTTCACATTACAATGAGCAGTTCTTC. Translated, it gives CASISHYNEQFF.

The chain is built from TRBV5-6 and TRBJ1-2; 7 bases agree with TRBD1. This CDR3 is 13 amino acids long. V dropped 0 bases and J dropped 8; count of bases not matched to a gene: 4. Germline CDR1 SGHDT, CDR2 YYEEEE. In DNA form, the CDR3 reads TGTGCCAGCAGCTTGGGCGACAGGGAAGGCTACACCTTC. Its protein product is CASSLGDREGYTF.

The chain recombines TRBV11-2 with TRBJ2-7, with D maybe TRBD1 (5 bases). Germline CDR1 is SGHAT and CDR2 is FQNNGV. This CDR3 spans 12 amino acids. Trimming shortened V by 5 bases and J by 3 bases, and 8 bases separated the two germline ends. The CDR3 sequence: CASSPQDYEQYF. As DNA, the CDR3 is TGTGCCAGCAGCCCACAGGACTACGAGCAGTACTTC. The full variable domain, in which reference TRBV11-2 and TRBJ2-7 provide the parts outside the CDR3, is EAGVAQSPRYKIIEKRQSVAFWCNPISGHATLYWYQQILGQGPKLLIQFQNNGVVDDSQLPKDRFSAERLKGVDSTLKIQPAKLEDSAVYLCASSPQDYEQYFGPGTRLTVT.

The chain uses TRBV30 and TRBJ1-6; D not resolved. The V gene lost 2 bases and the J gene lost 0 bases, with 8 bases spanning the gap. Looked up from germline, CDR1 is GTSNPN and CDR2 is SVGIG (reference sequence). CDR3 size: 15 residues. CDR3 in amino acids: CAWSQVSSYNSPLHF. CDR3 sequence (DNA): TGTGCCTGGAGTCAAGTGTCCTCCTATAATTCACCCCTCCACTTT.

This chain joins TRBV25-1 and TRBJ1-1; D is perhaps TRBD1 (5 bases). V was trimmed by 11 bases and J by 1 base, leaving 17 bases between them. CDR3 length equals 14 residues. Germline CDR1 reads MGHDK; CDR2 reads SYGVNS. The CDR3 sequence: CASRPGFENTEAFF. In DNA form, the CDR3 reads TGTGCCTCCAGGCCAGGGTTCGAGAACACTGAAGCTTTCTTT.

The chain is built from TRBV29-1 and TRBJ1-4; tentatively, D is TRBD1 (5 bases). Trimming took off 5 bases at V and 7 bases at J, with 14 bases between the two ends. Germline V gives CDR1 SQVTM, CDR2 ANQGSEA. CDR3 size: 13 residues. CDR3 sequence reads: CSVLSGRAEKLFF. The CDR3, as DNA: TGCAGCGTTTTATCAGGGCGGGCTGAAAAACTGTTTTTT. Looking up the rest from reference TRBV29-1 and TRBJ1-4 gives the full variable domain: SAVISQKPSRDICQRGTSLTIQCQVDSQVTMMFWYRQQPGQSLTLIATANQGSEATYESGFVIDKFPISRPNLTFSTLTVSNMSPEDSSIYLCSVLSGRAEKLFFGSGTQLSVL.

This clone was seen a handful of times. The chain carries TRBV29-1 and TRBJ2-7; D is unresolved. The CDR3 totals 12 residues. From germline, CDR1 is SQVTM and CDR2 ANQGSEA. Trimming took 4 bases from V and 2 from J, leaving 9 bases between them. The CDR3 is CSVVFNPYEQYF. CDR3 nucleotides: TGCAGCGTTGTTTTCAATCCCTACGAGCAGTACTTC.